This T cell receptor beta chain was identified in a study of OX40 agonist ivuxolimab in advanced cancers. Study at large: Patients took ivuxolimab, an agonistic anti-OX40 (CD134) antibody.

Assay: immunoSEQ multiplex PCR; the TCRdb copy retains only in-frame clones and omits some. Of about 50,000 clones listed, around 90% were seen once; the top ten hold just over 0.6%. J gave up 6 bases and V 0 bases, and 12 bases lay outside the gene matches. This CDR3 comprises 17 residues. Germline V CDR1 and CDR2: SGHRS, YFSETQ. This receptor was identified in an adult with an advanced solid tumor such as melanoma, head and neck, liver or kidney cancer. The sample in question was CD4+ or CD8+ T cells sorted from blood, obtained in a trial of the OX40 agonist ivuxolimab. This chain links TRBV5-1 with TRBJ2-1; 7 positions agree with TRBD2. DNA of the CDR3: TGCGCCAGCAGCTTGGGGCTAGACCTAGCGGCATTCAATGAGCAGTTCTTC. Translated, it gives CASSLGLDLAAFNEQFF.